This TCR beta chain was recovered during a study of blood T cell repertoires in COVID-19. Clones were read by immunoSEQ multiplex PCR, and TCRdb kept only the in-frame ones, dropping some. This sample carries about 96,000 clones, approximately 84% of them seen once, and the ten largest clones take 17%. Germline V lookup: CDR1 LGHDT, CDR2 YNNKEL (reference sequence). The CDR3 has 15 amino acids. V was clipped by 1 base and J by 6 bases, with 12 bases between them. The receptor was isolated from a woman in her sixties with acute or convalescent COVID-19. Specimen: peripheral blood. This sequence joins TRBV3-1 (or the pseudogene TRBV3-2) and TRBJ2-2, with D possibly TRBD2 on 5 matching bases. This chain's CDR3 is CASSQGLRDSGELFF. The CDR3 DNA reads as TGTGCCAGCAGCCAAGGCCTACGGGATTCCGGGGAGCTGTTTTTT.